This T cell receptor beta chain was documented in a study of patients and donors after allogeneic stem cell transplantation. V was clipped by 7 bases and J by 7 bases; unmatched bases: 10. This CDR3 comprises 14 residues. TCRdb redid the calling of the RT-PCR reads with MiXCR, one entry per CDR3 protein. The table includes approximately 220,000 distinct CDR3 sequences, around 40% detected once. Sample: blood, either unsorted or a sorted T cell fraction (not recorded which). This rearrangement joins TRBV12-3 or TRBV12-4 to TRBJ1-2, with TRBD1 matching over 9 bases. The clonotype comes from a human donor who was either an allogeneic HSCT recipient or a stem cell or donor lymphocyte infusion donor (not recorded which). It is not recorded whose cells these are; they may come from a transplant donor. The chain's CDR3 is CASTITGGALGYTF. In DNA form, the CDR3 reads TGTGCCAGCACGATCACAGGGGGCGCCCTTGGCTACACCTTC.